This is a list of T cell receptor beta chains from one sample in a study of cytomegalovirus exposure and HLA in healthy donors. Libraries were prepared by immunoSEQ multiplex PCR; TCRdb keeps only in-frame clonotypes and omits some of them. Of fewer than 120,000 clones listed, more than 70% are singletons. Sequences were obtained from PBMCs. The receptors originated from a woman aged 55-70 years in good health and CMV-seropositive. Each CDR3 is given without its conserved first and last residue.

j_call v_call cdr3_aa
TRBJ2-3 TRBV28 ASSTGTEYTDTQY
TRBJ2-5 TRBV5-1 ASMAQGSETQY
TRBJ1-6 TRBV19 ASADRRNSPLH
TRBJ1-4 TRBV5-1 ASSLRPGQANEKLF
TRBJ1-5 TRBV2 ASRPGLSNQPQH
TRBJ2-1 TRBV28 ASRSAGTRSRNEQF
TRBJ2-6 TRBV28 ASGQGVSGANVLT
TRBJ1-1 TRBV29-1 SVIPGQGFREAF
TRBJ2-7 TRBV4-1 ASSQDFGNPSYEQY
TRBJ2-1 TRBV28 ASSPPNRIAGRSSYNEQF
TRBJ2-3 TRBV13 AGSSPQATVEKPDTQY
TRBJ2-7 TRBV27 ASGRQGALVVYEQY
TRBJ2-1 TRBV18 ASSPSIAGLGNSEQF
TRBJ2-7 TRBV6-5 ASSARKELYEQY
TRBJ2-5 TRBV9 ASSVGGQGGVGEETQY
TRBJ2-3 TRBV5-1 ASSFTQQSTSTDTQY
TRBJ2-5 TRBV7-3 ASSSRQGQETQY
TRBJ2-1 TRBV15 ATSRVRDLRGGDLYNEQF
TRBJ1-1 TRBV10-1 ASSESRGVPGAF
TRBJ2-1 TRBV4-2 ASSQDQTSGINEQF
TRBJ2-2 TRBV28 ASSLPGTANTGELF
TRBJ2-1 TRBV7-3 ASSLNAGSSYNEQF
TRBJ1-2 TRBV6-1 ASSDWQGRRYT
TRBJ1-2 TRBV19 ASSRDRTNYGYT
TRBJ2-5 TRBV18 ASSPSATAGETQY
TRBJ2-1 TRBV27 ACGGLGYNEQF
TRBJ1-2 TRBV9 ASSVVATTGGYT
TRBJ2-7 TRBV28 ASSTLAGVDVSGSCEQY
TRBJ1-6 TRBV5-1 ASSPGEGRSPLH
- TRBV5-6 ASSLTGETYEQY
TRBJ1-1 TRBV4-2 ASSQGSYSEAF
TRBJ1-1 TRBV12-5 ASGLGQDLLRAF
TRBJ1-2 TRBV5-4 ASSEGTQGVSNYGYT
TRBJ2-4 TRBV30 AWSFIRGSGSGLKNIQY
TRBJ2-1 TRBV6-5 ASSYSYRDEQF
TRBJ2-3 TRBV9 ASSVGPSGLAGDTQY
TRBJ2-7 TRBV9 ASSLQGQGDEQY
TRBJ1-4 TRBV2 ASSWRRGMVEKLF
TRBJ1-2 TRBV2 ASSMHPGGSPYGYT
TRBJ2-7 TRBV7-9 ASSLAGLGYEQY
TRBJ1-2 TRBV28 ASSGYSTGGDGYT
TRBJ2-7 TRBV5-6 ASSKWDIYEQY
TRBJ1-5 TRBV6-6 ASSLQGNQPQH
TRBJ1-2 TRBV6-4 ASSDRVSGGYT
TRBJ1-1 TRBV19 ASTDLVGSTEAF
TRBJ1-1 TRBV19 ASNGRGHTEAF
TRBJ1-2 TRBV7-2 ASSLDSRAGTHGYT
TRBJ2-7 TRBV29-1 SAQRGSSYEQY
TRBJ2-3 TRBV19 ASTANPAAGSDTQY
TRBJ1-4 TRBV30 AWSGGVREKLF
TRBJ2-7 TRBV10-3 AISEGTDGYEQY